This T cell receptor beta chain was identified during a study of identical twins. Findings and caveats of the study: Reduced insertions were recorded for abundant cord blood beta clonotypes, with no such pattern in memory repertoires.

CDR3 length equals 13 residues. Trimming left V 1 base short and J 4 bases short, with 11 bases between. The germline gives CDR1 DFQATT, CDR2 SNEGSKA (reference sequence). TCRdb independently ran MiXCR on the 5' RACE reads; one entry per CDR3 protein. Found here are about 340,000 distinct CDR3 sequences, 9% to 15% of them singletons; the top ten hold approximately 7.5%. Concerning this clonotype itself: The target antigen is unknown.

These same records also appear under a second study, on yellow fever vaccine responses in identical twins.

This sequence was found in a woman under 30 in good health. Material: CD8+ T cells sorted from blood. The chain recombines TRBV20-1 with TRBJ2-7; TRBD2 is a possible D gene (6 bases). CDR3: CSARVGTSYEQYV. The CDR3 DNA sequence: TGCAGTGCTAGAGTCGGGACTTCTTACGAGCAGTACGTC.